One and the same sample provided the 5 T cell receptor beta chains below, sequenced in a study of Graves' ophthalmopathy and Graves' hyperthyroidism. TCR beta CDR3 regions were amplified from RNA transcripts. An opening RT-PCR round employed HTBI primers and preceded a second-round multiplex PCR. TCRdb called the multiplex PCR reads again in MiXCR, with one record for every CDR3 protein. The sample lists some 360,000 distinct CDR3 sequences; roughly 15% were seen once. Material: peripheral blood. The receptors shown here come from an adult woman with stable Graves' hyperthyroidism.

This clonotype was detected ten times or more. V gene TRBV6-1 combines with J gene TRBJ2-5, with D maybe TRBD1 (6 bases). The CDR3 contains 14 residues. The germline CDR1 and CDR2 sequences are MNHNS and SASEGT. Trimming stripped 5 bases from V and 1 base from J, with 11 bases between. The CDR3 spells CASSTTGSQETQYF. In DNA form, the CDR3 reads TGTGCCAGCAGTACCACAGGGAGCCAAGAGACCCAGTACTTC.

This clonotype was seen ten or more times. This chain joins TRBV2 and TRBJ2-2; 9 bases fit TRBD2. The CDR3 is made up of 14 amino acids. V lost 7 bases and J lost 4; bases outside the gene matches: 4. In germline, CDR1 is SNHLY, CDR2 FYNNEI. Written as DNA, the CDR3 is TGTGCCAGCAAGCGGGAGGAAATCACCGGGGAGCTGTTTTTT. Translation gives CASKREEITGELFF.

A few counts support this clonotype. The chain couples TRBV15 to TRBJ2-3; D perhaps matches TRBD2 (6 bases). The CDR3 is 11 residues long. V shed 8 bases and J shed 8 bases, with 11 bases lying between them. CDR1 is LNHNV, CDR2 YYDKDF, per germline (reference sequence). CDR3 protein: CATLYGGTQYF. The CDR3 DNA reads as TGTGCCACCCTCTACGGGGGTACGCAGTATTTT.

This clonotype was seen ten or more times. The chain uses TRBV7-8 and TRBJ2-7; perhaps D is TRBD1 or TRBD2 (5 bases each). CDR1 is SGHVS and CDR2 is FQNEAQ in the germline V gene. V was pared by 5 bases and J by 0 bases, with 14 bases between. The CDR3 is 15 amino acids. The CDR3 DNA reads as TGTGCCAGCAGCGGCGGACAAGGGAGCTCCTACGAGCAGTACTTC. Amino acid sequence: CASSGGQGSSYEQYF.

This clonotype was found many times. V gene TRBV11-3 combines with J gene TRBJ2-2; 9 positions agree with TRBD1. Trimming removed 4 bases from V and 3 bases from J; junction bases left unmatched: 3. Germline V lookup: CDR1 SGHNT, CDR2 YENEEA. This CDR3 contains 15 residues. The CDR3 spells CASSSRQGDTGELFF. CDR3 in DNA: TGTGCCAGCAGCTCCCGACAGGGGGACACCGGGGAGCTGTTTTTT.